This TCR beta chain was found in a study of blood T cell repertoires in COVID-19. Across the study: Sources were T cells, B-cell-depleted T cells, or PBMCs; the material itself was cDNA or gDNA.

In the case of this clone: This same CDR3 is encoded by further DNA sequences in the sample.

Between the trimmed V and J ends, which lost 6 bases and 4 bases, there was a span of 12 bases. This CDR3 is 13 amino acids long. CDR1 is MNHEY and CDR2 is SVGAGI in the germline V gene. Authors' methods: Reference gene primers were amplified, and this amplification served to estimate nucleated cell counts. Produced via immunoSEQ multiplex PCR; TCRdb's table is partial and in-frame only. V and J calls and clone size are those listed in that table; D and trimming were worked out from the DNA. The sample has roughly 260,000 clones, 82% seen once. The chain couples TRBV6-5 to TRBJ1-2; maybe TRBD1 (5 bases). The sequencing input was peripheral blood. The clonotype was recovered from a woman between 65 and 79 years old with acute or convalescent COVID-19. The CDR3 DNA follows: TGTGCCAGCAGGCCCCCAGGGTCCTATGGCTACACCTTC. Its protein product is CASRPPGSYGYTF.